This T cell receptor (beta chain) is from a study of CD8 T cells in ankylosing spondylitis. The CDR3 loop spans 15 amino acids. Germline loops: CDR1 KGHDR, CDR2 SFDVKD. The ends lost 2 bases at V and 8 bases at J; junction bases unmatched: 7. This clonotype showed up many times. Scientists made TCR beta libraries using quantitative 5'-RACE with molecular barcodes. TCRdb fed the 5' RACE reads into MiXCR, producing one record per CDR3 protein. There are some 200,000 distinct CDR3 sequences in the sample; about 20% occur only once, and 3.5% to 5% lies in the top ten. The sequencing sample was made of blood, either unsorted or a sorted T cell fraction (not recorded which). This chain connects TRBV24-1 to TRBJ2-1, with TRBD2 matching 8 bases. The TCR sequence derives from a male donor between 5 and 29 years old with ankylosing spondylitis or in good health (not recorded which). The CDR3 here is CATSDYGLALDEQFF. CDR3 DNA: TGTGCCACCAGTGATTACGGACTAGCTCTAGATGAGCAGTTCTTC.